The T cell receptor beta chain under discussion was sequenced for a study of OX40 agonist ivuxolimab in advanced cancers. The overall study: Partial response was recorded in three patients: one hepatocellular carcinoma and two cutaneous melanoma cases.

The V gene lost 5 bases and the J gene lost 4 bases, with 15 bases spanning the gap. The CDR3 runs to 14 residues. CDR1 and CDR2 (germline): MDHEN, SYDVKM. Libraries were prepared by immunoSEQ multiplex PCR; TCRdb keeps only in-frame clonotypes and omits some of them. The profile shows 25,000 to 40,000 clones, less than 85% of them singletons. The TCR sequence derives from an adult with an advanced solid tumor such as melanoma, head and neck, liver or kidney cancer. The source was CD4+ or CD8+ T cells sorted from blood, collected in a trial of the OX40 agonist ivuxolimab. The V gene is TRBV28, the J gene TRBJ2-7; D is tentatively TRBD1 or TRBD2 (6 bases each). The CDR3 DNA reads TGTGCCAGCAGTCCGACCGGGGGCCGGTACGAGCAGTACTTC. This gives the protein CASSPTGGRYEQYF.